The next 12 T cell receptor beta chains were all read from a single sample in a study of shared clonotypes between healthy human individuals. Using immunoSEQ multiplex PCR, the repertoire was profiled, and TCRdb retains in-frame clones only, with some absent. The table lists around 1,900,000 clones, around 93% of them singletons, with roughly 1.7% in the top ten. CD45RO negativity and positive selection for CCR7 defined naive CD8 cells, a population that excluded terminally differentiated effector memory CD45RA+ cells. Input material: naive CD8+ T cells from PBMCs. The receptor set was obtained from a man younger than 30 in good health. Some clones in this sample may be carry-over from other donors' samples.

The gene calls are TRBV15 and TRBJ2-7; 7 nucleotides line up with TRBD1. CDR1 LNHNV and CDR2 YYDKDF come from the germline V gene (reference sequence). The junction had 15 bases not matched to a gene; V was cut back by 5 bases and J by 2 bases. This CDR3 has 17 residues. CDR3 residues: CATSGRQGSTTPYEQYF. In nucleotides, the CDR3 is TGTGCCACCAGCGGTAGACAGGGTTCCACCACCCCCTACGAGCAGTACTTC. Together with reference TRBV15 and TRBJ2-7, the CDR3 gives the full variable domain: DAMVIQNPRYQVTQFGKPVTLSCSQTLNHNVMYWYQQKSSQAPKLLFHYYDKDFNNEADTPDNFQSRRPNTSFCFLDIRSPGLGDTAMYLCATSGRQGSTTPYEQYFGPGTRLTVT.

This chain connects TRBV11-3 to TRBJ1-1; D possibly corresponds to TRBD1 (5 bases). V was clipped by 6 bases and J by 7 bases, with 15 bases between them. The CDR3 spans 13 residues. The germline V gene encodes CDR1 SGHNT and CDR2 YENEEA. CDR3 nucleotide sequence: TGTGCCAGCAGATCGACGCGGAGGGGTGAAGCTTTCTTT. Translated, it gives CASRSTRRGEAFF.

V is TRBV27 and J is TRBJ1-1, with D unresolved. The V and J ends lost 1 base and 1 base respectively, with 7 bases between them. Germline V gene sequence: CDR1 MNHEY, CDR2 SMNVEV (reference sequence). This CDR3 has 14 residues. As DNA, the CDR3 is TGTGCCAGCAGTTTATGGGAGTCGAACACTGAAGCTTTCTTT. Its translation: CASSLWESNTEAFF.

The CDR3, as DNA: TGCGCCAGCAGCTCCGACGGCGGTATGAACACTGAAGCTTTCTTT. Its protein product is CASSSDGGMNTEAFF. The rearrangement links TRBV5-1 to TRBJ1-1; D is uncertain. CDR3 length equals 15 residues. Germline V CDR1 and CDR2: SGHRS, YFSETQ. Trimming stripped 3 bases from V and 0 bases from J, with 12 bases between.

This chain connects TRBV15 to TRBJ2-5, with D possibly TRBD1 on 6 matching bases. Between the trimmed V and J ends, which lost 0 bases and 3 bases, there was a span of 26 bases. Per the germline V gene, CDR1 is LNHNV and CDR2 is YYDKDF (reference sequence). This CDR3 has 20 residues. This CDR3 is CATSRDLGLDPGQEKETQYF. Written as DNA, the CDR3 is TGTGCCACCAGCAGAGACTTGGGGTTAGACCCGGGACAAGAAAAAGAGACCCAGTACTTC.

J is TRBJ2-5 and V is TRBV30, with 12 bases matching TRBD2. There are 15 residues in the CDR3. V was pared by 4 bases and J by 6 bases, with 9 bases of the junction left unmatched. Germline V gene lookup returns CDR1 GTSNPN and CDR2 SVGIG (reference sequence). CDR3: CAWILAGGEGKTQYF. DNA for the CDR3: TGTGCCTGGATCCTAGCGGGAGGGGAGGGGAAGACCCAGTACTTC.

The gene calls are TRBV7-8 and TRBJ2-3; 9 bases are a match to TRBD2. Trimming cost V 2 bases and J 0 bases; bases outside gene matches: 6. Germline V gene sequence: CDR1 SGHVS, CDR2 FQNEAQ. This CDR3 comprises 17 residues. The CDR3 spells CASSLMTSGPSTDTQYF. Written as DNA, the CDR3 is TGTGCCAGCAGCTTAATGACTAGCGGCCCTAGCACAGATACGCAGTATTTT. The variable domain in full, completed from reference TRBV7-8 and TRBJ2-3, reads GAGVSQSPRYKVAKRGQDVALRCDPISGHVSLFWYQQALGQGPEFLTYFQNEAQLDKSGLPSDRFFAERPEGSVSTLKIQRTQQEDSAVYLCASSLMTSGPSTDTQYFGPGTRLTVL.

As to this clone: This sample includes further DNA sequences coding for the same CDR3. The chain carries TRBV28 and TRBJ2-7, with TRBD1 matching over 9 bases. There are 14 residues in the CDR3. The germline gives CDR1 MDHEN, CDR2 SYDVKM. With 3 bases clipped from V and 4 bases from J, the junction kept 4 bases outside the gene matches. CDR3 amino acids: CASSFGQGPYEQYF. In DNA, the CDR3 is TGTGCCAGCAGTTTTGGACAGGGGCCATACGAGCAGTACTTC.

This rearrangement joins TRBV28 to TRBJ1-1; the D is unclear. This CDR3 is 14 amino acids long. CDR1 and CDR2 from the germline V gene are MDHEN and SYDVKM. V lost 4 bases to trimming and J lost 4 bases, with 13 bases between them. The CDR3 DNA is TGTGCCAGCAGTTGGGTCCAAACGGGCACTGAAGCTTTCTTT. Amino acid sequence: CASSWVQTGTEAFF. The variable domain in full, with the rest retrieved from reference TRBV28 and TRBJ1-1, is DVKVTQSSRYLVKRTGEKVFLECVQDMDHENMFWYRQDPGLGLRLIYFSYDVKMKEKGDIPEGYSVSREKKERFSLILESASTNQTSMYLCASSWVQTGTEAFFGQGTRLTVV.

V is TRBV4-1 and J is TRBJ2-2, with 9 bases aligning to TRBD2. Unmatched junction bases numbered 5, after V lost 0 bases and J lost 0 bases. CDR3 length equals 18 residues. Germline V gene sequence: CDR1 MGHRA, CDR2 YSYEKL. The CDR3 loop is CASSQDSLAGTNTGELFF. CDR3 nucleotides: TGCGCCAGCAGCCAAGATAGCCTAGCGGGGACGAACACCGGGGAGCTGTTTTTT.

The chain joins TRBV7-9 to TRBJ2-7, with D unclear. The germline V gene has CDR1 SEHNR and CDR2 FQNEAQ (reference sequence). Trimming removed 2 bases at V and 2 bases at J, with 10 bases between. The CDR3 has 14 amino acids. The DNA for the CDR3 is TGTGCCAGCAGCTTACGACTCCACCCCTACGAGCAGTACTTC. It yields the protein CASSLRLHPYEQYF.

On this clone: Other DNA sequences in the sample encode the same CDR3. V usage is TRBV30 and J usage is TRBJ1-1; D unclear. Trimming pared 3 bases from V and 8 bases from J, leaving 10 bases between. The CDR3 contains 11 residues. CDR1 is GTSNPN, CDR2 SVGIG, per germline (reference sequence). The CDR3 here is CAWSEGGEAFF. The DNA of the CDR3 is TGTGCCTGGAGCGAAGGAGGGGAAGCTTTCTTT.